The present entry profiles one T cell receptor (beta chain) with its context. The CDR3 sequence is 15 residues long. The ends were cut back, 4 bases at V and 5 bases at J, with 15 bases in the middle. CDR1 and CDR2 (germline): SGHNT, YYREEE (reference sequence). Study processing details: Estimation of nucleated cell counts relied on the amplification of reference gene primers. Here immunoSEQ multiplex PCR was the method, and the copy in TCRdb shows in-frame clones only, minus some. V, J and clone size are those of that table, while D and trimming were read from the DNA. The profile shows around 330,000 clones, about 92% of them singletons. The data originate from a study of blood T cell repertoires in COVID-19. In the study overall: In each case, the material was cDNA or gDNA derived from T cells, B-cell-depleted T cells, or PBMCs.

Clinical histories supplied by participants themselves formed the basis of cohort assignment. The gene calls are TRBV5-4 and TRBJ1-4; perhaps TRBD1 as D (5 bases). Sequencing was performed on PBMCs or T cells enriched from blood (not recorded which). The receptor was isolated from a man aged 60 to 75 who had recovered from COVID-19. CDR3 sequence reads: CASSQKSGNNEKLFF. The CDR3 coding sequence is TGTGCCAGCAGCCAGAAGTCAGGGAACAATGAAAAACTGTTTTTT.